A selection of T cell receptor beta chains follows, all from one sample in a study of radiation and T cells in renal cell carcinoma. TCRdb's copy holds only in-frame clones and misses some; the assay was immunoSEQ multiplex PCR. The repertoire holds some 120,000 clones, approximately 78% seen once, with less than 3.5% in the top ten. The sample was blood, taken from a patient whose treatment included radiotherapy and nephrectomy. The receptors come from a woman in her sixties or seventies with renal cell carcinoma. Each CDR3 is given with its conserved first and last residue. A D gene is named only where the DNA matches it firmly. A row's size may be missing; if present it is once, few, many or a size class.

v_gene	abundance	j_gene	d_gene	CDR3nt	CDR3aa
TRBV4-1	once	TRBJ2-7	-	TGCGCCAGCAGCCAAGATTTCGATTCACAGAACTACGAGCAGTACTTC	CASSQDFDSQNYEQYF
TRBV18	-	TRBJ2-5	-	TGTGCCAGCTCACTGGAGTCGGGGGAGCAGTACTTC	CASSLESGEQYF
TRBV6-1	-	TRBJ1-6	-	TGTGCCAGCAGTCCGAAGAGGGGTGGGGATTCACCCCTCCACTTT	CASSPKRGGDSPLHF
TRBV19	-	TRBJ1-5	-	TGTGCCAGTAGTACCGGGACGGGGAAGGGTCAGCCCCAGCATTTT	CASSTGTGKGQPQHF
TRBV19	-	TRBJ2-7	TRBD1	TGTGCCAGTAGTATTACAGGGGGCCTCTCCTACGAGCAGTACTTC	CASSITGGLSYEQYF
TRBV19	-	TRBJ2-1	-	TGTGCCAGTAGTATATCCCGGGTATCGGGGGATGAGCAGTTCTTC	CASSISRVSGDEQFF
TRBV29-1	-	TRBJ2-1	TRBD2	TGCAGCGTCGGACGACTAGCGGGAGTATCAAATGAGCAGTTCTTC	CSVGRLAGVSNEQFF
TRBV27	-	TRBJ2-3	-	TGTGCCAGCAGTTTCATTGGGGGGAGAGATACGCAGTATTTT	CASSFIGGRDTQYF
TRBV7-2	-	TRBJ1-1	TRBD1	TGTGCCAGCAGCTTTGCGGAGACAGGGTACACTGAAGCTTTCTTT	CASSFAETGYTEAFF
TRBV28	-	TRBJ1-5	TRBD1	TGTGCCAGCAGCTGGACAGGGGATCATCAGCCCCAGCATTTT	CASSWTGDHQPQHF
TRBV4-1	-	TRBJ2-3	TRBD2	TGCGCCAGCAGCCAACCCCTAGGCGGGGGGGCCGTAGATACGCAGTATTTT	CASSQPLGGGAVDTQYF
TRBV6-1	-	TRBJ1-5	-	TGTGCCAGCAGTGAAGCGATCGGGACTAGCAATCAGCCCCAGCATTTT	CASSEAIGTSNQPQHF
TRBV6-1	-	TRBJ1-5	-	TGTGCCAGCAGGAGGGGGCAGCCCCAGCATTTT	CASRRGQPQHF
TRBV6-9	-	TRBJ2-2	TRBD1	TGTGCCAGTCTGGACAGGGACACCGGGGAGCTGTTTTTT	CASLDRDTGELFF
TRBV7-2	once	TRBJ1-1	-	TGTGCCAGCAGCTTAGTCATGGGCAGGGGCGCTGAAGCTTTCTTT	CASSLVMGRGAEAFF
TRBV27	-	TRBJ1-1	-	TGTGCCAGCAGTATTACAAGGGAGACTGAAGCTTTCTTT	CASSITRETEAFF
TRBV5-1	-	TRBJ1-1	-	TGCGCCAGCAGCTTGGGGTCCTTTATGAACACTGAAGCTTTCTTT	CASSLGSFMNTEAFF
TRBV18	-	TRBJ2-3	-	TGTGCCAGCTCACCACCGGGGGTGGGCGCAGATACGCAGTATTTT	CASSPPGVGADTQYF
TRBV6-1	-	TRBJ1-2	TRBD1	TGTGCCAGCAGTGATAGTAGAGGACAGGGAATCTATGGCTACACCTTC	CASSDSRGQGIYGYTF
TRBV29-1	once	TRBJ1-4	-	TGCAGCGTGGATGACCCGGGGGGTGAAAAACTGTTTTTT	CSVDDPGGEKLFF
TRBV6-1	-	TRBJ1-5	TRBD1	TGTGCCAGCAGACCCGGGACAGTTAGCAATCAGCCCCAGCATTTT	CASRPGTVSNQPQHF
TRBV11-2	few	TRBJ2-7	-	TGTGCCAGCAGCCTGGTGGTACGGAACTACGAGCAGTACTTC	CASSLVVRNYEQYF
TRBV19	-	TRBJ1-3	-	TGTGCCAGTACCGATCGGCATTCCGGAAACACCATATATTTT	CASTDRHSGNTIYF
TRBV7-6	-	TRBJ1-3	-	TGTGCCAGCAGCCCGACAATAGGTGGAAACACCATATATTTT	CASSPTIGGNTIYF
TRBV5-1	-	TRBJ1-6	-	TGCGCCAGCAGCTTGGTTCCGGGTACTAGGGTCTATAATTCACCCCTCCACTTT	CASSLVPGTRVYNSPLHF
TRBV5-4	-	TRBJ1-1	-	TGTGCCAGCAGCCAAGCAGGGCGGGCGGAAGCTTTCTTT	CASSQAGRAEAFF
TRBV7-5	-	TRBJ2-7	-	TGTGCCAGAAGCGTATTCAGGGTCGGCGAGCAGTACTTC	CARSVFRVGEQYF
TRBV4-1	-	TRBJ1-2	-	TGCGCCAGCAGCCATCCTGGACACGTGAATGGCTACACCTTC	CASSHPGHVNGYTF
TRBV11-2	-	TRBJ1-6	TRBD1	TGTGCCAGCAGCTTCCCTCTCAGGACAGGGGAAGTAGATTCACCCCTCCACTTT	CASSFPLRTGEVDSPLHF
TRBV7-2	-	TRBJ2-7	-	TGTGCCAGCAGCTTAGTTATGGGATCCTACGAGCAGTACTTC	CASSLVMGSYEQYF
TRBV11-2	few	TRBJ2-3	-	TGTGCCAGCAGCTTAGATCAGGGGTCGGCAGATACGCAGTATTTT	CASSLDQGSADTQYF
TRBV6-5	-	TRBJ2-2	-	TGTGCCAGCAGCTTCGATCCCGGGGAGCTGTTTTTT	CASSFDPGELFF
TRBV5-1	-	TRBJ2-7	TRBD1	TGCGCCAGCAGCACGACAGGGGGCTACGAGCAGTACTTC	CASSTTGGYEQYF
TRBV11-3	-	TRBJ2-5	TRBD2	TGTGCCAGCAGCTTAGGGGGTCTAGCGGAAGAGACCCAGTACTTC	CASSLGGLAEETQYF
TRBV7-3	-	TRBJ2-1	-	TGTGCCAGCAGCTTAGGGGGTTATGAGCAGTTCTTC	CASSLGGYEQFF
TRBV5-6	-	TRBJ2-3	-	TGTGCCAGCAGCTTGGTTGATACGCAGTATTTT	CASSLVDTQYF
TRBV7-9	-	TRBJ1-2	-	TGTGCCAGCAGCTTAGCTTACAGCTCGACGGCTGGGGGCTACACCTTC	CASSLAYSSTAGGYTF
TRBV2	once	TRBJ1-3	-	TGTGCCAGCAGTGAAGGTGGGCCAAACACCATATATTTT	CASSEGGPNTIYF
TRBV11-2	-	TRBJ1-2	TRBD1	TGTGCCAGCAGCTTAGATTCACCCGGGACAGGGGTCGGCTACACCTTC	CASSLDSPGTGVGYTF
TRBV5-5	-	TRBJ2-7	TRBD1	TGTGCCAGCAGCCGCTCGGGACAGATTTCCTACGAGCAGTACTTC	CASSRSGQISYEQYF
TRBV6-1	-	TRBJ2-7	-	TGTGCCAGCAGTACAATAGGAAAGCAGTACTTC	CASSTIGKQYF
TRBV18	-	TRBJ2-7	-	TGTGCCAGCTCACCTCAGGGCGGGGTGAACTACGAGCAGTACTTC	CASSPQGGVNYEQYF
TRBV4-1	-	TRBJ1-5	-	TGCGCCAGCAGCCAAGACCGACAGGTCATAAATCAGCCCCAGCATTTT	CASSQDRQVINQPQHF
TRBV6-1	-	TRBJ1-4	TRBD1	TGTGCCAGCAGTGGCGGGACAGGGGGCGGTGAAAAACTGTTTTTT	CASSGGTGGGEKLFF
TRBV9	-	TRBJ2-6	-	TGTGCCAGCAGCGAAACTACGACTGGGGCCAACGTCCTGACTTTC	CASSETTTGANVLTF
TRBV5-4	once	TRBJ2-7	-	TGTGCCAGCAGCTCTGGACAAATCTACGAGCAGTACTTC	CASSSGQIYEQYF
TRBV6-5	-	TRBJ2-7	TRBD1	TGTGCCAGCAGTTACACAGGGGGCTCCTACGAGCAGTACTTC	CASSYTGGSYEQYF
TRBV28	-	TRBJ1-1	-	TGTGCCAGCAGTTTAGGCGAGAGGGACACTGAAGCTTTCTTT	CASSLGERDTEAFF
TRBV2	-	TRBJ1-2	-	TGTGCCAGCAGGACTGGCGCCGGGAACTATGGCTACACCTTC	CASRTGAGNYGYTF
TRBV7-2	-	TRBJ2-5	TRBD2	TGTGCCAGCAGCTTAGTTGCGGGGGGCGGAGAGACCCAGTACTTC	CASSLVAGGGETQYF
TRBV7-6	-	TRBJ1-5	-	TGTGCCAGCAGCTTAGAGGGGGGAGAGTTGGATCAGCCCCAGCATTTT	CASSLEGGELDQPQHF
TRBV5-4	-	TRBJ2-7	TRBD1	TGTGCCAGCCATGACAGGGACGTATCCCACGAGCAGTACTTC	CASHDRDVSHEQYF
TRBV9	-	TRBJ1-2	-	TGTGCCAGCAGCGCCTTTGGACAGAACTATGGCTACACCTTC	CASSAFGQNYGYTF